This T cell receptor (beta chain) emerged from a study of cytomegalovirus exposure and HLA in healthy donors. PCR was performed using 60 Vbeta and 13 Jbeta primers. Here immunoSEQ multiplex PCR was the method, and the copy in TCRdb shows in-frame clones only, minus some. This sample has some 150,000 clones, with approximately 88% found just once. The junction had 10 bases not matched to a gene; V was cut back by 4 bases and J by 1 base. This CDR3 is 18 amino acids long. This TCR was sampled from a woman aged 25 to 39 in good health and CMV-seronegative. The sample comprised PBMCs. The chain is built from TRBV23-1 and TRBJ1-5, with 10 bases that match TRBD1. TRBV23-1 is treated as an ORF (open reading frame) with a function not yet certain. The CDR3 DNA sequence: TGCGCCAGCAGTCTTGTGACAGGGGGCGATGGGAGCAATCAGCCCCAGCATTTT. This encodes CASSLVTGGDGSNQPQHF.